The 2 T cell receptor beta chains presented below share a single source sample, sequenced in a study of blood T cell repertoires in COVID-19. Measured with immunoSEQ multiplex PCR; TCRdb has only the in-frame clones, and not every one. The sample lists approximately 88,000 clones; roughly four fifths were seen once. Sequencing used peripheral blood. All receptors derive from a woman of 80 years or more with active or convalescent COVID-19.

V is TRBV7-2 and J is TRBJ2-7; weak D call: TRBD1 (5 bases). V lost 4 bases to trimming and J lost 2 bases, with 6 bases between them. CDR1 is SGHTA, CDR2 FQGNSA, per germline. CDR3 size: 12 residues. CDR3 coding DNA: TGTGCCAGCAGCTCGACAGCCTACGAGCAGTACTTC. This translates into CASSSTAYEQYF.

DNA of the CDR3: TGTGCCAGCAGGCGACATCCGGCAACTAATGAAAAACTGTTTTTT. Its protein product is CASRRHPATNEKLFF. V and J are TRBV27 and TRBJ1-4, with D uncertain. Trimming cost V 6 bases and J 0 bases, with 11 bases left between them. CDR3 size: 15 residues. CDR1 is MNHEY and CDR2 is SMNVEV in the germline V gene (reference sequence).